This T cell receptor (beta chain) was captured in a study of Ad26.COV2.S vaccination and SARS-CoV-2 variants. Generated by immunoSEQ multiplex PCR, the TCRdb table keeps only in-frame clones and is missing some. In the table there are over 450,000 clones, roughly 87% of which are singletons. As for treatment: roughly 19 received Ad26.COV2.S at low or high dose, single or two shots; roughly five received placebo; per-sample allocation not given. On day 63 after the first injection, vaccine and placebo recipients gave samples. Regarding the study as a whole: Non-spike TCR breadth was similar in vaccine and placebo recipients.

Worth noting for this clone: Its antigen is unidentified.

The source of this sequence is a person between 18 and 65 years old who received the Ad26.COV2.S COVID-19 vaccine or a placebo. The sample was peripheral blood, taken in a trial of Ad26.COV2.S vaccine versus placebo.

CDR3 in DNA: TGCGCCAGCAGCTTGGTCGGCTCTCGGAGCTCCTATAATTCACCCCTCCACTTT. It is translated as CASSLVGSRSSYNSPLHF. This chain uses TRBV5-1 with TRBJ1-6; D gene unclear. CDR3 length equals 18 residues. From germline, CDR1 is SGHRS and CDR2 YFSETQ. V was pared by 0 bases and J by 0 bases, with 13 bases between.